One and the same sample provided the 25 T cell receptor beta chains below, sequenced in a study of metastatic and nonmetastatic thyroid tumors (dated by TCRdb to 2019 to 2021). The library came from PCR. Sequencing instrument: Illumina HiSeq 4000. In-frame beta chains were kept once TCRdb had trimmed the public reads at Q25 with fastp and called clones with MiXCR. The sample yields about 49,000 clones; less than 5% were counted once. 8% to 10% of the sample comes from the top ten. No patient had received any treatment before thyroid surgery. Sequenced: blood. These receptors were taken from a female donor with papillary thyroid cancer or a benign thyroid nodule (not recorded which). Some clones in this sample may be carry-over from other donors' samples.

There are many counts of this clone. Given a much more abundant clone one base away, this may be a read error. This chain links TRBV7-8 with TRBJ1-1; D ambiguous. The CDR3 runs to 14 residues. The V end was cut by 1 base, the J end by 1 base, with 7 bases between. From germline, CDR1 is SGHVS and CDR2 FQNEAQ. CDR3 in DNA: TGTGCCAGCAGCTTAGTTGCGCGGAACACTGAAGCTTTCTTT. The encoded protein is CASSLVARNTEAFF.

The chain employs TRBV15 and TRBJ1-4; D gene unclear. Germline values: CDR1 LNHNV, CDR2 YYDKDF (reference sequence). Trimming pared 3 bases from V and 8 bases from J, leaving 13 bases between. The CDR3 runs to 14 residues. CDR3 nucleotides: TGTGCCACCAGCAGTACAGACGAGGTGGAAAAACTGTTTTTT. This translates into CATSSTDEVEKLFF.

This clone came up a few times. The junction departs from the called germline gene at one end, perhaps through a read error. The chain carries TRBV19 and TRBJ1-6, with TRBD1 identical over 10 bases. The V gene's germline CDR1 is LNHDA and CDR2 SQIVND (reference sequence). This CDR3 is built from 17 residues. The CDR3 loop is CASSIGSGQGTNSPPHF. CDR3 nucleotide sequence: TGTGCCAGTAGTATAGGCTCGGGACAGGGGACGAATTCACCCCCCCACTTT.

This clone was detected only a few times. This chain links TRBV6-2 or TRBV6-3 with TRBJ2-1; a possible D gene is TRBD2 (6 bases). CDR1 MNHEY and CDR2 SVGEGT come from the germline V gene. The CDR3 has 14 residues. With 6 bases removed from V and 6 bases from J, the gap between germline ends came to 15 bases. The CDR3 protein is CASSKGGVINEQFF. CDR3 bases: TGTGCCAGCAGCAAGGGCGGGGTGATCAATGAGCAGTTCTTC.

The rearrangement joins TRBV7-9 to TRBJ2-1, with D maybe TRBD2 (5 bases). V was clipped by 2 bases and J by 2 bases, with 13 bases between them. Looked up from germline, CDR1 is SEHNR and CDR2 is FQNEAQ (reference sequence). The CDR3 extends over 16 amino acids. DNA for the CDR3: TGTGCCAGCAGCTTAATCGGGGTGTCTGCCTACAATGAGCAGTTCTTC. Translation gives CASSLIGVSAYNEQFF.

This clone was seen a handful of times. The genes are TRBV19 and TRBJ1-2, with D unresolved. CDR3 size: 13 residues. From germline, CDR1 is LNHDA and CDR2 SQIVND (reference sequence). Trimming removed 5 bases at V and 7 bases at J, with 14 bases between. DNA of the CDR3: TGTGCCAGTAGTTCCGGGTCTACCGGTGGCTACACCTTC. Residues: CASSSGSTGGYTF.

The sample holds many counts of this clone. This chain links TRBV18 with TRBJ1-2, with 8 bases lining up with TRBD1. The CDR3 has 14 amino acids. Per germline, CDR1 KGHSH and CDR2 LQKENI. Unmatched junction bases numbered 5, after V lost 4 bases and J lost 4 bases. The CDR3 here is CASSQGQGTYGYTF. CDR3 nucleotides: TGTGCCAGCTCACAAGGACAGGGAACCTATGGCTACACCTTC.

This clone occurred many times. V gene TRBV5-6 combines with J gene TRBJ1-3, with D unclear. CDR3 length: 15 residues. CDR1 is SGHDT and CDR2 is YYEEEE in the germline V gene. Trimming took 0 bases from V and 0 from J, leaving 7 bases between them. The CDR3 spells CASSLATGSGNTIYF. The DNA for the CDR3 is TGTGCCAGCAGCTTGGCGACGGGCTCTGGAAACACCATATATTTT.

The chain employs TRBV19 and TRBJ1-1; TRBD1 aligns across 7 bases. The J segment lost 1 base and the V segment lost 6 bases, leaving 5 bases of the junction unmatched. CDR1 is LNHDA and CDR2 is SQIVND in the germline V gene (reference sequence). This CDR3 has 14 amino acids. The CDR3 protein is CASSTRTGNTEAFF. The CDR3 region has the DNA TGTGCCAGTAGCACCCGGACAGGGAACACTGAAGCTTTCTTT.

This clone turned up a few times. This sequence joins TRBV20-1 and TRBJ1-2, with TRBD1 identical over 11 bases. The germline gives CDR1 DFQATT, CDR2 SNEGSKA (reference sequence). This CDR3 comprises 15 residues. The ends lost 4 bases at V and 6 bases at J; junction bases unmatched: 10. CDR3 protein: CSATAGDRGFNGYTF. The DNA for the CDR3 is TGCAGTGCTACTGCGGGGGACAGGGGGTTTAATGGCTACACCTTC.

This clone was seen a handful of times. This chain uses TRBV18 with TRBJ2-7; 9 bases line up with TRBD1. The CDR3 consists of 14 residues. Germline V gene sequence: CDR1 KGHSH, CDR2 LQKENI. V gave up 6 bases and J gave up 6 bases; unmatched junction bases: 9. Here the CDR3 reads CASSAGTGFSEQYF. CDR3 DNA sequence: TGTGCCAGCTCGGCCGGGACAGGGTTCTCCGAGCAGTACTTC.

This clone was observed a few times. The chain joins TRBV6-1 to TRBJ2-1; TRBD2 agrees at 14 bases. Looked up from germline, CDR1 is MNHNS and CDR2 is SASEGT. V dropped 5 bases and J dropped 8; count of bases not matched to a gene: 2. The CDR3 is 14 residues long. This CDR3 reads CASSRLAGGYEQFF. The CDR3 nucleotides read TGTGCCAGCAGTCGACTAGCGGGAGGGTATGAGCAGTTCTTC.

This clone has only a few counts. The chain combines TRBV29-1 with TRBJ2-2; 8 positions agree with TRBD2. The CDR3 has 15 amino acids. J gave up 0 bases and V 2 bases, and 2 bases lay outside the gene matches. CDR1 is SQVTM and CDR2 is ANQGSEA in the germline V gene. The CDR3 sequence is CSVESLAANTGELFF. For the CDR3, the DNA is TGCAGCGTTGAATCACTAGCGGCGAACACCGGGGAGCTGTTTTTT.

This clone was detected only a few times. This may be a read error: a much more frequent sequence differs by one nucleotide. The chain recombines TRBV6-1 with TRBJ2-2; weak D call: TRBD1 (5 bases). V shed 6 bases and J shed 7 bases, with 12 bases lying between them. CDR3 size: 13 residues. Germline-derived CDR1 and CDR2 are MNHNS and SASEGT. The CDR3 region has the DNA TGTGCCAGCAGCGTGAGAAGGGGCGGGGAGCTGTTTTTT. Its translation is CASSVRRGGELFF.

This clone was observed at least ten times. The junction departs from the called germline gene at one end, perhaps through a read error. The genes are TRBV2 and TRBJ1-1; TRBD1 might be the D (6 bases). Germline V lookup: CDR1 SNHLY, CDR2 FYNNEI. CDR3 size: 13 residues. The CDR3 DNA follows: TGTGCCAGCACACAGGGTGAGGGGACTGAAGCTCTCTTT. Its protein is CASTQGEGTEALF. The entire variable domain, with the rest obtained from reference TRBV2 and TRBJ1-1, is as follows: EPEVTQTPSHQVTQMGQEVILRCVPISNHLYFYWYRQILGQKVEFLVSFYNNEISEKSEIFDDQFSVERPDGSNFTLKIRSTKLEDSAMYFCASTQGEGTEALFGQGTRLTVV.

This clone was picked up many times. The chain couples TRBV11-2 to TRBJ2-1; 7 nucleotides line up with TRBD1. V shed 8 bases and J 6 bases; nucleotides not matched to a gene: 4. This CDR3 spans 12 amino acids. From germline, CDR1 is SGHAT and CDR2 FQNNGV. In DNA, the CDR3 is TGTGCCAGCTCCTACAGGGGCAATGAGCAGTTCTTC. Its protein product is CASSYRGNEQFF. Together with reference TRBV11-2 and TRBJ2-1, the CDR3 gives the full variable domain: EAGVAQSPRYKIIEKRQSVAFWCNPISGHATLYWYQQILGQGPKLLIQFQNNGVVDDSQLPKDRFSAERLKGVDSTLKIQPAKLEDSAVYLCASSYRGNEQFFGPGTRLTVL.

By share of the sample, this clone is medium-sized. The V call is TRBV6-1, the J call TRBJ2-7, with D perhaps TRBD2 (7 bases). The CDR3 runs to 15 residues. V was cut by 6 bases and J by 2 bases, with 17 bases left in between. Germline V CDR1 and CDR2: MNHNS, SASEGT. The CDR3 coding sequence is TGTGCCAGCAGCTTGGGGGCTAGCGGTCCCTACGAGCAGTACTTC. Translating it yields CASSLGASGPYEQYF.

The chain uses TRBV27 and TRBJ2-2; a possible D gene is TRBD2 (5 bases). The germline V and J ends were trimmed by 6 bases and 2 bases, with 22 bases remaining between them. The CDR3 length is 18 residues. Germline V lookup: CDR1 MNHEY, CDR2 SMNVEV (reference sequence). CDR3 loop: CASSYHPRLLNNTGELFF. The DNA for the CDR3 is TGTGCCAGCAGCTACCACCCCAGACTACTAAATAACACCGGGGAGCTGTTTTTT.

In regard to this clone: As the CDR3 is not closed by the conserved phenylalanine or tryptophan, this likely results from a read error. CDR3 in amino acids: CASSSDGTGAYEQYS. The CDR3 coding sequence is TGCGCCAGCAGCAGTGACGGGACAGGTGCCTACGAGCAGTACTCC. V gene TRBV5-1 combines with J gene TRBJ2-7, with 8 bases matching TRBD1. The length of the CDR3 is 15 residues. V gave up 4 bases and J gave up 2 bases; unmatched junction bases: 8. Germline CDR1 and CDR2: SGHRS and YFSETQ.

This clone was found many times. The chain employs TRBV27 and TRBJ2-1, with 8 positions matching TRBD2. CDR1 is MNHEY and CDR2 is SMNVEV in the germline V gene (reference sequence). V shed 5 bases, J shed 8 bases, and the junction held 2 bases outside the gene matches. The CDR3 is 12 residues long. The DNA for the CDR3 is TGTGCCAGCAGTGGACTAGCCTATGAGCAGTTCTTC. This encodes CASSGLAYEQFF.

This clone was counted at least ten times. The genes are TRBV3-1 and TRBJ2-5; perhaps D is TRBD1 or TRBD2 (6 bases each). The CDR3 runs to 17 residues. The germline gives CDR1 LGHDT, CDR2 YNNKEL (reference sequence). V lost 4 bases to trimming and J lost 4 bases, with 22 bases between them. The CDR3 DNA is TGTGCCAGCAGCCCGTCCCGGACAGCGGACTATTCAGAGACCCAGTACTTC. Its translation is CASSPSRTADYSETQYF.

This clone showed up many times. The chain carries TRBV12-3 or TRBV12-4 and TRBJ1-1; a possible D gene is TRBD1 (6 bases). V lost 3 bases to trimming and J lost 4 bases, with 15 bases between them. CDR3 length equals 15 residues. In DNA form, the CDR3 reads TGTGCCAGCAGTTTTCAAGGGGGGCCTGGCACTGAAGCTTTCTTT. Translated: CASSFQGGPGTEAFF.

This clone ranks as medium-sized. V and J are TRBV7-8 and TRBJ1-2; 9 bases map to TRBD1. Germline CDR1 reads SGHVS; CDR2 reads FQNEAQ. The trim removed 5 bases at V and 1 base at J, leaving 8 bases unmatched. The length of the CDR3 is 16 residues. CDR3 protein: CASSIGTGTFNYGYTF. The CDR3 nucleotides read TGTGCCAGCAGCATAGGGACAGGGACCTTTAACTATGGCTACACCTTC.

Many counts were recorded for this clone. This chain connects TRBV30 to TRBJ2-2, with 11 bases that match TRBD2. Germline CDR1 reads GTSNPN; CDR2 reads SVGIG (reference sequence). CDR3 length: 15 amino acids. J gave up 1 base and V 2 bases, and 0 bases lay outside the gene matches. The CDR3 loop is CAWSLAGGNTGELFF. For the CDR3, the DNA is TGTGCCTGGAGTCTAGCGGGGGGGAACACCGGGGAGCTGTTTTTT.

This clone was counted at least ten times. This rearrangement joins TRBV7-9 to TRBJ2-1; TRBD1 agrees at 7 bases. J lost 7 bases, V lost 5 bases, and 14 bases had no gene match. The CDR3 spans 16 residues. The germline gives CDR1 SEHNR, CDR2 FQNEAQ (reference sequence). CDR3: CASSPPTGTGLNEQFF. The CDR3 bases are TGTGCCAGCAGCCCACCGACAGGGACGGGTCTGAATGAGCAGTTCTTC.